This T cell receptor (beta chain) is drawn from a study of shared clonotypes between healthy human individuals (dated by TCRdb to about 2020). The study in broad terms: A couple of women and a few men aged 18 to 49 years were included in the cohort. Leukapheresis yielded between about 0.8 and 8.9 billion PBMCs per donor. Blood TCR repertoires of roughly 5 healthy adults were deeply sequenced to estimate repertoire size and the extent of clonotype sharing between individuals. To increase sequencing depth and limit assay-specific biases, different laboratories used diverse techniques to prepare libraries and sequence TCR repertoires. For each donor, CD4 naive and CD4 memory were each run on three plates, CD8 naive on two plates, and CD8 memory on one plate.

TCR CDR3 regions were amplified from genomic DNA by multiplex PCR using the deep immunoSEQ assay. Genomic DNA extracted from each cell subset was distributed evenly over all wells of several immunoSEQ 96-well plates, and each plate served as one replicate. Each replicate PCR for sorted subsets received about 210 ng genomic DNA, equal to roughly 30,000 T cell genomes. Purified libraries were measured with a Qubit 3.0 fluorometer, size-checked on a Bioanalyzer 2100, and measured again with the KAPA Library Quantification kit. A separate single-read 150-cycle Illumina NextSeq 550 flow cell was used to sequence each immunoSEQ 96-well plate. Per the original workflow: The immunoSEQ output contained only junctional sequences without quality scores, so filtering could not match that applied to full-length reads. To assign V/J genes and CDR3, sequences were annotated using PyIR, a Python wrapper for IgBLAST v1.9, with IMGT germline references. Reads with weak V/J assignments (E-value above 1e-6), missing CDR3, stop codons, out-of-frame junctions, or ambiguous translated residues were removed. V3J clonotypes were defined as sequences sharing the same inferred V gene, J gene, and CDR3 amino acid sequence. Percentage overlap between repertoires was calculated by dividing the number of shared unique clonotypes by the size of the smaller repertoire. RTK rarefaction, the Chao1 estimator, and Recon v2.1 estimates of unobserved clonotypes were used to assess repertoire richness. For all TCRbeta clonotypes obtained by the gDNA method from a few donors, generation probabilities were computed with OLGA. TCRdb took over this immuneACCESS table, retaining in-frame rearrangements with V and J assigned. Such tables are incomplete; in checked studies, under half of the missing clones stem from an unresolved V gene, and the remainder is unexplained. V, J and clone size are taken as reported in that table, and D and trimming were inferred from the DNA itself. The sample table records some 2.1 million clones; 90% to 95% of these occur just once. The ten largest make up 0.1% to 0.15% of the sample.

On the study overall, not on this receptor specifically: Even with the large sequencing depth, rarefaction of the sorted-subset datasets indicated that sequencing was incomplete. The small number of donors limited the genetic and exposure-history diversity represented. Pairwise subsampling led to the expectation that sequencing depth would affect the degree of clonotype sharing among donors. Sampling was restricted to blood, and TCR repertoires in tissues likely differ from the TCR repertoires found in blood. Across a handful of donors, around 5.4% of naive CD4, roughly 3.4% of naive CD8, approximately 2.5% of memory CD4, and over 0.35% of memory CD8 clonotypes were shared. Larger estimated clonotype richness was generally found for naive subsets than for memory subsets. Compared with non-shared clonotypes, the clonotypes found in all four sorted-subset donors had higher generation probabilities.

In the case of this clone: The target of this receptor is not known. Base qualities are not provided; no much larger clone lies one nucleotide away.

Healthy HIV-negative adults with no recently reported acute infections or vaccinations were included as donors. All donors were Caucasian adults living in Nashville, Tennessee, USA. Magnetic negative selection was used to enrich CD4+ T cells, after which naive cells were positively selected on CD45RA and the negative fraction became the memory subset. Blood was obtained by leukapheresis, after which PBMCs were separated by Ficoll-Histopaque density gradient centrifugation and cryopreserved in liquid nitrogen vapor phase. Analytical flow cytometry was used to check the purity and quantity of each magnetically sorted T cell population. From each sorted fraction, genomic DNA was isolated and quantified by UV absorbance on a Nanodrop 2000c. This TCR was recovered from a man younger than 35 in good health. Sequenced material: naive CD4+ T cells sorted from blood. Sample cell subset or site, as interpreted from the label and publication: CD45RA+ positively selected.

Here the CDR3 is given as CASSRAGAPYEQYF. The sequence in DNA is TGTGCCAGCAGCCGAGCCGGGGCCCCCTACGAGCAGTACTTC. The sequence links TRBV7-2 to TRBJ2-7; the D element could tentatively be TRBD1 or TRBD2, as 5 bases agree for each. Taken from cysteine to phenylalanine, the CDR3 has 14 residues. The DNA shown is the 42-base CDR3, in frame from base 1. Between the V and J ends, shortened by 5 bases and 2 bases respectively, the junction contains 13 bases. CDR1 SGHTA and CDR2 FQGNSA were looked up in the germline V gene.